This T cell receptor beta chain was captured by sequencing in a study of CD8+ T cells in alopecia areata. The overall study: Each day, treated patients took oral tofacitinib twice, at 5 to 10 mg per dose.

This CDR3 has 14 residues. Germline V gene lookup returns CDR1 MNHEY and CDR2 SVGAGI. J lost 3 bases, V lost 1 base, and 0 bases had no gene match. RNA, once extracted, was reverse transcribed into cDNA for use as the sequencing template. Here immunoSEQ multiplex PCR was the method, and the copy in TCRdb shows in-frame clones only, minus some. The sample includes about 64,000 clones, about 45% of them seen just once. Treatment: oral pan-JAK inhibitor, 5-10 mg twice daily. V is TRBV6-5 and J is TRBJ2-5, with 9 nucleotides matching TRBD1. The source of this sequence is a human donor with alopecia areata. The sequences come from CD8+ T cells sorted from blood, collected around week 37, from a patient treated with tofacitinib. CDR3 in amino acids: CASSYWTGEETQYF. The DNA of the CDR3 is TGTGCCAGCAGTTACTGGACAGGGGAAGAGACCCAGTACTTC.